These 10 T cell receptor beta chains were all obtained from the same sample, sequenced in a study of blood T cells in healthy people across ages. Through a sample-barcoded 5' primer and a J-beta primer mix, a second PCR was run for roughly 7 to 12 cycles. TCRdb reprocessed the 5' RACE reads via MiXCR and lists one record per CDR3 protein. The sample lists about 1.4 million distinct CDR3 sequences; approximately 59% were seen once. Material: blood. The receptors shown here come from a man aged 18 to 30 in good health.

This sequence joins TRBV4-2 and TRBJ2-3; 8 bases agree with TRBD1. This CDR3 comprises 17 residues. J lost 2 bases, V lost 1 base, and 8 bases had no gene match. Per the germline V gene, CDR1 is LGHNA and CDR2 is YNFKEQ. CDR3 amino acids: CASSQGSWDRNTDTQYF. The CDR3 DNA follows: TGTGCCAGCAGCCAAGGTTCTTGGGACAGGAACACAGATACGCAGTATTTT.

The chain joins TRBV5-1 to TRBJ2-5, with a tentative D call TRBD2 (6 bases). The CDR3 consists of 16 residues. With 0 bases removed from V and 4 bases from J, the gap between germline ends came to 16 bases. Germline-derived CDR1 and CDR2 are SGHRS and YFSETQ. CDR3: CASSLGGTNLIETQYF. CDR3 DNA: TGCGCCAGCAGCTTGGGCGGGACCAACCTCATAGAGACCCAGTACTTC.

This clonotype was seen more than once but under ten times. This sequence joins TRBV7-6 and TRBJ2-3; 10 bases align to TRBD2. CDR1 and CDR2 (germline): SGHVS, FNYEAQ. The CDR3 totals 18 residues. Trimming cost V 1 base and J 7 bases; bases outside gene matches: 14. CDR3 sequence (DNA): TGTGCCAGCAGCTTAGTGAGCCCGACGGGGACTAGCGTATATACGCAGTATTTT. This codes for CASSLVSPTGTSVYTQYF.

V and J are TRBV2 and TRBJ2-3; 9 nucleotides line up with TRBD2. J was trimmed by 2 bases and V by 0 bases; bases with no gene match: 9. CDR1 SNHLY and CDR2 FYNNEI come from the germline V gene. The CDR3 is 18 residues long. The CDR3 nucleotides read TGTGCCAGCAGTGAAGCGCTTTTTCTAGCGGGATTCACAGATACGCAGTATTTT. Translated: CASSEALFLAGFTDTQYF.

Note on this clonotype: The junction shows a germline mismatch at one end, possibly a read error. V and J are TRBV6-1 and TRBJ2-1, with D perhaps matching TRBD2 (6 bases). CDR3 length: 13 residues. Germline V CDR1 and CDR2: MNHNS, SASEGT. The CDR3 region is CTSSAGPAREQFF. The CDR3 DNA sequence: TGTACCAGCAGTGCGGGGCCGGCGCGGGAGCAGTTCTTC.

J is TRBJ1-6 and V is TRBV27; D is unresolved. Germline V lookup: CDR1 MNHEY, CDR2 SMNVEV (reference sequence). With 0 bases removed from V and 12 bases from J, the gap between germline ends came to 9 bases. This CDR3 has 13 residues. The CDR3 region is CASSLSTNGPLHF. The CDR3 bases are TGTGCCAGCAGTTTATCAACCAATGGACCCCTCCACTTT.

The V gene is TRBV2, the J gene TRBJ2-7, with a possible D match to TRBD2 (5 bases). CDR1 and CDR2 from the germline V gene are SNHLY and FYNNEI. This CDR3 is built from 11 residues. Trimming removed 10 bases from V and 3 bases from J, with 10 bases in between. CDR3 DNA: TGTGCCAACAGAGAGGGCTACGAGCAGTACTTC. It is translated as CANREGYEQYF.

The chain joins TRBV15 to TRBJ2-7; D gene unclear. This CDR3 contains 10 residues. The V gene's germline CDR1 is LNHNV and CDR2 YYDKDF (reference sequence). The germline V and J ends were trimmed by 8 bases and 2 bases, with 4 bases remaining between them. CDR3 in DNA: TGTGCCACCTGGACCTACGAGCAGTACTTC. This gives the protein CATWTYEQYF.

This rearrangement joins TRBV5-1 to TRBJ2-3; TRBD1 agrees at 7 bases. V gave up 1 base and J gave up 6 bases; unmatched junction bases: 8. CDR1 SGHRS and CDR2 YFSETQ come from the germline V gene. The CDR3 is 15 amino acids. The CDR3: CASSLSGQRADTQYF. The DNA for the CDR3 is TGCGCCAGCAGCTTGTCGGGACAGCGTGCGGATACGCAGTATTTT.

This chain connects TRBV5-5 to TRBJ1-5, with unresolved D. The CDR3 loop spans 15 amino acids. Trimming removed 2 bases from V and 0 bases from J, with 9 bases in between. Germline loops: CDR1 SGHKS, CDR2 YYEKEE (reference sequence). Here the CDR3 DNA reads TGTGCCAGCAGCTTCGGAGAATATAGCAATCAGCCCCAGCATTTT. It yields the protein CASSFGEYSNQPQHF.